Presented here are 3 T cell receptor beta chains from one specimen sequenced in a study of T cells in localized non-small cell lung cancer. Profiling relied on immunoSEQ multiplex PCR, and the TCRdb table lists in-frame clones only, not all of them. The sample has some 10,000 clones; over 70% are singletons. The sequencing here drew on peripheral blood, taken before any cancer treatment. The receptors here all came from a male donor older than 55 with stage I lung adenocarcinoma.

The chain couples TRBV4-1 to TRBJ2-1, with D possibly being TRBD1 or TRBD2 (6 bases each). Germline values: CDR1 MGHRA, CDR2 YSYEKL. V lost 1 base, J lost 5 bases, and 12 bases lay in between. The CDR3 runs 15 residues. CDR3 loop: CASSQGGGRDNEQFF. The CDR3, as DNA: TGCGCCAGCAGCCAAGGTGGGGGGCGAGACAATGAGCAGTTCTTC.

This clone occurred a few times. The chain joins TRBV25-1 to TRBJ2-7; 9 nucleotides align to TRBD1. Trimming took 5 bases from V and 4 from J; bases not matched to a gene: 9. The CDR3 length is 15 residues. CDR1 is MGHDK, CDR2 SYGVNS, per germline. The CDR3 is CASSPSDRGSYEQYF. As DNA, the CDR3 is TGTGCCAGCAGTCCGTCCGACAGGGGGTCGTACGAGCAGTACTTC.

V usage is TRBV4-3 and J usage is TRBJ2-3; TRBD2 is a possible D gene (5 bases). The CDR3 runs to 15 residues. Germline CDR1 LGHNA, CDR2 YSLEER. Trimming stripped 0 bases from V and 1 base from J, with 8 bases between. This CDR3 is CASSQEGGRTDTQYF. For the CDR3, the DNA is TGCGCCAGCAGCCAAGAAGGCGGGCGCACAGATACGCAGTATTTT.